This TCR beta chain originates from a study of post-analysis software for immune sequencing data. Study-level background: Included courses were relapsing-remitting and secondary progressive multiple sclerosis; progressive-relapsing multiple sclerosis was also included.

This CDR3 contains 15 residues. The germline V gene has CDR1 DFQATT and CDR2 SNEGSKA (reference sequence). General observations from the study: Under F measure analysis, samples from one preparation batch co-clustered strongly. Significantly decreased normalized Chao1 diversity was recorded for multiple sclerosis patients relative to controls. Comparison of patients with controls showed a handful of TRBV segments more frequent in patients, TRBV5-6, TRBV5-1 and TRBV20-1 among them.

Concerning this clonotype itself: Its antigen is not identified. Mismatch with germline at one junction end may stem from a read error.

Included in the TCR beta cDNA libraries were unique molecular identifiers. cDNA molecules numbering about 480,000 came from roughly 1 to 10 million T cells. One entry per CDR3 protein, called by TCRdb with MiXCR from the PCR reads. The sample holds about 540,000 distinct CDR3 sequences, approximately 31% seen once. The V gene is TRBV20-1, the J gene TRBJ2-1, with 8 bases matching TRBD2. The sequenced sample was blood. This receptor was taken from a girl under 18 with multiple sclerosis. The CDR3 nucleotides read TGCAGTGCTGGAGATCCAAGCGGGGGACCCAATGAGCAGTTCTTC. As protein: CSAGDPSGGPNEQFF.